The clone carrying this T cell receptor beta chain was found many times. What it binds is unknown. A library of TCRbeta sequences, prepared with unique molecular identifiers, was generated. One entry per CDR3 protein results from TCRdb running MiXCR on the PCR reads. The sample includes some 300,000 distinct CDR3 sequences, 6% to 10% of them seen just once. The sample originates from a study of T-cell reconstitution after alpha-beta-depleted transplantation in children. V lost 5 bases and J 1 base, leaving 11 bases between the germline ends. Germline values: CDR1 MNHEY, CDR2 SVGAGI. The CDR3 runs 14 residues. Study-level results: Diversity and T-cell counts at one year after transplant derived mostly from new T cells.

The starting material was peripheral blood, obtained 360 days after TCRalphabeta/CD19-depleted stem cell transplant. This chain links TRBV6-5 with TRBJ1-1; the D gene is possibly TRBD1 (6 bases). The clonotype comes from a female patient aged 2-9 years who had a stem cell transplant for Fanconi anemia, so the T cells may come from the graft donor. The CDR3 DNA is TGTGCCAGCAGTCTGGACAGCGAGAACACTGAAGCTTTCTTT. Amino acid sequence: CASSLDSENTEAFF.